These 10 T cell receptor beta chains were sequenced from one sample in a study of CD8 T cells in ankylosing spondylitis. MiXCR, run by TCRdb on the 5' RACE reads, gives a single entry per CDR3 protein. The sample includes 150,000 to 200,000 distinct CDR3 sequences, 10% to 15% of them seen just once. Material: blood, either unsorted or a sorted T cell fraction (not recorded which). All receptors derive from a female donor with ankylosing spondylitis or in good health (not recorded which).

V usage is TRBV18 and J usage is TRBJ2-2; D gene ambiguous. This CDR3 has 16 residues. V shed 2 bases and J shed 3 bases, with 13 bases lying between them. Germline V CDR1 and CDR2: KGHSH, LQKENI. Written as DNA, the CDR3 is TGTGCCAGCTCACCATATCAACCCGGAGACACCGGGGAGCTGTTTTTT. It yields the protein CASSPYQPGDTGELFF.

This clonotype has ten or more counts. The chain joins TRBV28 to TRBJ2-2; the match to TRBD2 covers 8 bases. V was clipped by 4 bases and J by 6 bases; unmatched bases: 13. Germline V gene sequence: CDR1 MDHEN, CDR2 SYDVKM. The CDR3 is 17 amino acids. The CDR3 DNA sequence: TGTGCCAGCAGTTCGGTTTATAGCGGGACCCCCCCCGGGGAGCTGTTTTTT. It specifies CASSSVYSGTPPGELFF.

Many counts were recorded for this clonotype. This chain uses TRBV27 with TRBJ2-1; TRBD2 aligns across 9 bases. The CDR3 has 15 residues. Trimming at V came to 7 bases and at J to 0 bases, leaving 4 bases not matched to a gene. From germline, CDR1 is MNHEY and CDR2 SMNVEV (reference sequence). The CDR3 sequence: CASTFSGSSYNEQFF. For the CDR3, the DNA is TGTGCCAGCACCTTTAGCGGGAGCTCCTACAATGAGCAGTTCTTC.

This clonotype showed up many times. The chain uses TRBV20-1 and TRBJ1-5; unclear D gene. Trimming took off 0 bases at V and 9 bases at J, with 15 bases between the two ends. The germline gives CDR1 DFQATT, CDR2 SNEGSKA (reference sequence). The CDR3 consists of 14 residues. The CDR3: CSARDSGGARPQHF. CDR3 nucleotide sequence: TGCAGTGCTAGAGATAGCGGAGGAGCGAGGCCCCAGCATTTT.

At least ten counts were recorded for this clonotype. The rearrangement uses TRBV2 and TRBJ2-3; TRBD2 aligns across 11 bases. Per germline, CDR1 SNHLY and CDR2 FYNNEI. V was pared by 4 bases and J by 1 base, with 1 base of the junction left unmatched. The CDR3 is 15 residues long. This chain's CDR3 is CASSVLAGGTDTQYF. CDR3 nucleotide sequence: TGTGCCAGCAGTGTACTAGCGGGGGGCACAGATACGCAGTATTTT.

The rearrangement joins TRBV10-3 to TRBJ2-3; TRBD2 matches 7 bases. The CDR3 totals 17 residues. The germline gives CDR1 ENHRY, CDR2 SYGVKD. V lost 4 bases to trimming and J lost 5 bases; unmatched junction nucleotides: 15. CDR3 nucleotides: TGTGCCATCAGTGGGCTAGCGGCCAACTCCAGAGGAGATACGCAGTATTTT. Translated: CAISGLAANSRGDTQYF.

This clonotype was picked up many times. The chain recombines TRBV7-6 with TRBJ1-3; maybe TRBD1 (5 bases). The CDR3 runs 16 residues. The V and J ends lost 0 bases and 2 bases respectively, with 11 bases between them. In germline, CDR1 is SGHVS, CDR2 FNYEAQ. CDR3 residues: CASSLASTGPGNTIYF. The CDR3 nucleotides read TGTGCCAGCAGCTTAGCGAGTACGGGGCCTGGAAACACCATATATTTT.

This clonotype came up a few times. The rearrangement joins TRBV7-2 to TRBJ1-2, with TRBD1 matching over 8 bases. V was clipped by 6 bases and J by 4 bases; unmatched bases: 4. Germline values: CDR1 SGHTA, CDR2 FQGNSA. This CDR3 region has 13 residues. The CDR3 is CASSRTGFYGYTF. The CDR3 DNA reads TGTGCCAGCAGTCGGACAGGGTTCTATGGCTACACCTTC.

V gene TRBV12-3 or TRBV12-4 combines with J gene TRBJ2-1; 8 nucleotides match TRBD2. The CDR3 spans 18 residues. J gave up 5 bases and V 0 bases, and 12 bases lay outside the gene matches. DNA of the CDR3: TGTGCCAGCAGTTTAGCGTCCGGTCTAGCGGGCCTTAACAATGAGCAGTTCTTC. It encodes CASSLASGLAGLNNEQFF.

The sample holds many counts of this clonotype. The chain has TRBV5-1 and TRBJ2-1, with D tentatively TRBD1 or TRBD2 (5 bases each). CDR1 is SGHRS, CDR2 YFSETQ, per germline. V was pared by 4 bases and J by 7 bases, with 9 bases between. The CDR3 loop spans 12 amino acids. The CDR3 here is CASSRDQNEQFF. The CDR3 DNA sequence: TGCGCCAGCAGCCGGGACCAAAATGAGCAGTTCTTC.